This TCR beta chain was captured in a study of blood T cell repertoires in COVID-19. Overall study: Samples of COVID-19 (acute and convalescent) were obtained from the United States, Italy and Spain. PBMCs, B-cell-depleted T cells, or T cells provided the cDNA or gDNA that made up the material.

Original analysis: The authors estimated nucleated cell counts from reference gene primer amplification. The protocol was immunoSEQ multiplex PCR, while the TCRdb copy is restricted to in-frame clones and leaves out a portion. The V and J calls and clone size were taken over from that table, and D and trimming were inferred from the DNA. This table holds around 170,000 clones, 86% found once. The receptor was isolated from a man in his fifties or sixties with active or convalescent COVID-19. Sequenced input: peripheral blood.

DNA of the CDR3: TGTGCCAGCAGCCAAGGAGGGCCCAGGGGCGATGGCTACACCTTC. Translation: CASSQGGPRGDGYTF. The chain couples TRBV14 to TRBJ1-2; weak D call: TRBD1 (6 bases). The length of the CDR3 is 15 residues. Trimming stripped 1 base from V and 6 bases from J, with 15 bases between. Germline V gene lookup returns CDR1 SGHDN and CDR2 FVKESK.